The present entry profiles one T cell receptor (beta chain) with its context. Its antigen is undetermined. The sample belongs to a study of shared clonotypes between healthy human individuals. Study-wide results and limits: Generation probabilities were higher for clonotypes shared across all four sorted-subset donors than for unshared ones.

Produced via immunoSEQ multiplex PCR; TCRdb's table is partial and in-frame only. Of about 2.4 million clones listed, roughly 93% were seen once; the top ten hold around 0.4%. The sequence was obtained from a man aged 18 to 30 in good health. Some clones in this sample may be carry-over from other donors' samples. The sequenced sample was naive CD4+ T cells from PBMCs. Subset described: CD45RA+ positively selected.

CDR3 sequence (DNA): TGTGCCAGCAGCTTGCTCGGCGGACCTGGAAACACCATATATTTT. It translates to CASSLLGGPGNTIYF. This chain links TRBV5-6 with TRBJ1-3; D remains ambiguous. With 1 base removed from V and 2 bases from J, the gap between germline ends came to 10 bases. CDR3 length: 15 amino acids. Germline V gene sequence: CDR1 SGHDT, CDR2 YYEEEE.